This T cell receptor (beta chain) originates from a study of CD8 T cells in Susac syndrome. At the level of the study: There were about six sequenced Susac syndrome patients with active disease and about 8 in remission.

Germline V gene sequence: CDR1 SEHNR, CDR2 FQNEAQ (reference sequence). V dropped 4 bases and J dropped 5; count of bases not matched to a gene: 7. The CDR3 spans 15 residues. cDNA came from around 0.5 to 1 ug RNA primed by random hexamers. The immunoSEQ assay covered 54 Vbeta and 13 Jbeta segments for CDR3. TCRdb fed the immunoSEQ multiplex PCR reads into MiXCR, producing one record per CDR3 protein. The sample holds 150,000 to 190,000 distinct CDR3 sequences, about 95% seen once. Definite or probable Susac syndrome was diagnosed using recently defined diagnostic criteria. Negative isolation yielded CD4+ and CD8+ T cells, and FACS enriched TEMRA cells.

What was sequenced was CD4+ T cells from PBMCs. This sequence was found in a human donor with Susac syndrome. The chain has TRBV7-9 and TRBJ2-2; 7 nucleotides match TRBD1. The DNA of the CDR3 is TGTGCCAGCAGCTCTCCGGGACAGAGGACCGGGGAGCTGTTTTTT. Residues: CASSSPGQRTGELFF.